One sample yielded the 17 T cell receptor gamma chains listed below, sequenced in a study of gamma delta lymphoproliferative disorders and STAT genes. Sequencing used genomic DNA taken from PBMCs of patients and controls. TCRdb re-analyzed the multiplex PCR reads via CATT. This table holds 4,000 to 4,500 gamma-chain clones, about 6.5% found once. Sequenced material: blood. The receptors here all came from a human donor in good health.

By frequency in the sample, this clone is medium-sized. The rearrangement links TRGV4 to TRGJP1. TCRdb leaves out the J gene; it was filled in here by matching the DNA to germline. The V and J ends lost 1 base and 6 bases, in that order; junction bases with no gene match: 11. Germline CDR1 is EGSTGY and CDR2 is YDSYTSSV. The CDR3 runs to 16 residues. This chain's CDR3 is CATWDGLRGPGWFKIF. DNA of the CDR3: TGTGCCACCTGGGATGGCCTCCGGGGGCCTGGTTGGTTCAAGATATTT.

This clone was recorded a few times. The chain combines TRGV2 with TRGJ1 or TRGJ2. Here the J gene was assigned by germline matching of the DNA, as TCRdb has none. This CDR3 is built from 11 residues. With V trimmed by 10 bases and J by 0 bases, 3 bases remained unmatched. Germline-derived CDR1 and CDR2 are EGSNGY and YDSYNSKV. The CDR3 sequence is CATLNYYKKLF. As DNA, the CDR3 is TGTGCCACACTGAATTATTATAAGAAACTCTTT.

By share, this clone ranks as medium-sized. The genes are TRGV2 and TRGJ1 or TRGJ2. Germline matching of the DNA provided the J gene here, since TCRdb leaves it blank. The CDR3 loop spans 11 amino acids. Trimming at V came to 4 bases and at J to 8 bases, leaving 5 bases not matched to a gene. From germline, CDR1 is EGSNGY and CDR2 YDSYNSKV. In nucleotides, the CDR3 is TGTGCCACCTGGGAGACAGATAAGAAACTCTTT. Its translation is CATWETDKKLF.

This clone was picked up many times. The chain carries TRGV9 and TRGJ1 or TRGJ2. Assignment of the J gene here rests on matching the DNA to germline, because TCRdb gives none. There are 12 residues in the CDR3. The J segment lost 7 bases and the V segment lost 0 bases, leaving 3 bases of the junction unmatched. Germline lookup yields CDR1 GITISATS and CDR2 ISYDGTV (reference sequence). This CDR3 is CALWEVIYKKLF. The DNA for the CDR3 is TGTGCCTTGTGGGAGGTGATATATAAGAAACTCTTT.

This clone is judged medium-sized. The CDR3 loop is CAAWDRAPYTTGWFKIF. Written as DNA, the CDR3 is TGTGCTGCGTGGGATCGGGCCCCTTATACCACTGGTTGGTTCAAGATATTT. The chain recombines TRGV10 with TRGJP1. The J gene, absent from TCRdb, was called here by matching the DNA to germline. TRGV10 is classed as an ORF, of uncertain function. Unmatched junction bases numbered 13, after V lost 8 bases and J lost 0 bases. The CDR3 runs to 17 residues.

This clone was detected only once. The junction departs from the called germline gene at one end, perhaps through a read error. The CDR3 bases are TGCGCGGGATTGAGTTATAAGAAACTCTTT. It translates to CAGLSYKKLF. The chain joins TRGV10 to TRGJ1 or TRGJ2. No J gene was available from TCRdb, and it was assigned here by a germline match of the DNA. TRGV10 is an ORF, with its function uncertain. The CDR3 sequence is 10 residues long.

This clone ranks as medium-sized. The V gene is TRGV10, the J gene TRGJ1 or TRGJ2. The J gene was not available in TCRdb and was assigned here by matching the DNA to germline segments. TRGV10 carries the ORF label, with uncertain function. The V and J ends lost 8 bases and 9 bases, in that order; junction bases with no gene match: 11. This CDR3 has 12 residues. CDR3 nucleotide sequence: TGTGCTGCGTGGACCCTTTGGGTTAAGAAACTCTTT. Amino acid sequence: CAAWTLWVKKLF.

By proportion, this clone is medium-sized. The chain combines TRGV8 with TRGJP1. As TCRdb names no J gene, one was assigned here on the basis of a DNA match to germline. V lost 0 bases, J lost 6 bases, and 4 bases stayed unmatched. Germline V gene sequence: CDR1 VENAVY, CDR2 YDSYNSRV. CDR3 size: 14 residues. The CDR3 reads CATWDRPAGWFKIF. CDR3 DNA: TGTGCCACCTGGGATAGGCCAGCTGGTTGGTTCAAGATATTT.

Within the sample, this clone is medium-sized (0.01 to 0.1%). The genes are TRGV10 and TRGJ1 or TRGJ2. TCRdb does not report a J gene; here it was assigned by matching the DNA to germline references. TRGV10 is known as an ORF, though its function is uncertain. Trimming cost V 8 bases and J 0 bases; bases outside gene matches: 5. CDR3 size: 13 residues. The CDR3 loop is CAAWPSNYYKKLF. For the CDR3, the DNA is TGTGCTGCGTGGCCCTCGAATTATTATAAGAAACTCTTT.

This clone showed up just a few times. The amino acid sequence in TCRdb belongs to a much larger clone and departs from this DNA's translation at residue 11, likely a sequencing read error; the sequence shown is translated from the DNA. The chain is built from TRGV10 and TRGJP1. The J gene was not available in TCRdb and was assigned here by matching the DNA to germline segments. TRGV10 is flagged as an ORF with uncertain function. The CDR3 has 14 residues. The CDR3 protein is CAAWVITTGWLKIF. The CDR3 region has the DNA TGTGCTGCGTGGGTCATTACCACTGGTTGGCTCAAGATATTT.

This clone was counted at least ten times. A far larger clone differs by one base, so this is likely a read error. The limits of the CDR3 on the DNA are not certain, so only TCRdb's listed CDR3 is given. Other DNA sequences within the sample encode an identical CDR3. The V gene reported is TRGV11; the J gene is uncalled. TRGV11 belongs to the ORF category, with a function that is uncertain. The CDR3 is 17 amino acids in total, end residues counted. CDR3: CTTVPVRSSQGGFKKLF.

By share, this clone counts as medium-sized. This same CDR3 is encoded by further DNA sequences in the sample. V and J are TRGV2 and TRGJP2. Here the J gene was assigned by germline matching of the DNA, as TCRdb has none. Germline-derived CDR1 and CDR2 are EGSNGY and YDSYNSKV. V trimming: 1 base; J trimming: 11 bases; junction bases outside the gene matches: 10. The CDR3 spans 14 residues. The CDR3: CATWDGPGDWIKTF. The CDR3 nucleotides are TGTGCCACCTGGGACGGCCCGGGGGACTGGATCAAGACGTTT.

CDR3 DNA sequence: TGTGCTGCGTGGGACCCCCCTACGACCTGGTTGTTCAAGATATTT. Protein sequence: CAAWDPPTTWLFKIF. V usage is TRGV10 and J usage is TRGJP1. The J gene was missing in TCRdb and was found by matching the end of the DNA to germline. TRGV10 belongs to the ORF category, with a function that is uncertain. This CDR3 is 15 amino acids long. J gave up 13 bases and V 8 bases, and 20 bases lay outside the gene matches.

This sequence joins TRGV9 and TRGJ1 or TRGJ2. Germline matching of the DNA provided the J gene here, since TCRdb leaves it blank. The CDR3 runs 15 residues. Germline CDR1 and CDR2: GITISATS and ISYDGTV (reference sequence). V gave up 0 bases and J gave up 3 bases; unmatched junction bases: 8. CDR3 sequence (DNA): TGTGCCTTGTGGGAGGTGCTTATCCGTTATTATAAGAAACTCTTT. This gives the protein CALWEVLIRYYKKLF.

This clone was seen a handful of times. The chain uses TRGV11 and TRGJP1. The J gene, missing from TCRdb, was assigned here through DNA to germline matching. TRGV11 belongs to the ORF category, with a function that is uncertain. The J segment lost 0 bases and the V segment lost 8 bases, leaving 6 bases of the junction unmatched. The length of the CDR3 is 15 residues. The CDR3 DNA sequence: TGTGCCTGCTGGAGCCCTTATACCACTGGTTGGTTCAAGATATTT. Translating gives CACWSPYTTGWFKIF.

By share of the sample, this clone is medium-sized. V gene TRGV8 combines with J gene TRGJ1 or TRGJ2. As TCRdb names no J gene, one was assigned here on the basis of a DNA match to germline. CDR1 and CDR2 from the germline V gene are VENAVY and YDSYNSRV. This CDR3 has 10 residues. The V and J ends lost 0 bases and 12 bases, in that order; junction bases with no gene match: 2. CDR3 coding DNA: TGTGCCACCTGGGATAGGGGGAAACTCTTT. Protein sequence: CATWDRGKLF.

This clone is medium-sized. The rearrangement uses TRGV2 and TRGJP2. The J gene comes from matching the DNA to germline here; TCRdb lacks it. The V and J ends lost 0 bases and 7 bases, in that order; junction bases with no gene match: 5. From germline, CDR1 is EGSNGY and CDR2 YDSYNSKV. The CDR3 runs 14 residues. CDR3 nucleotides: TGTGCCACCTGGGACGGGTACCCTGATTGGATCAAGACGTTT. Translated: CATWDGYPDWIKTF.